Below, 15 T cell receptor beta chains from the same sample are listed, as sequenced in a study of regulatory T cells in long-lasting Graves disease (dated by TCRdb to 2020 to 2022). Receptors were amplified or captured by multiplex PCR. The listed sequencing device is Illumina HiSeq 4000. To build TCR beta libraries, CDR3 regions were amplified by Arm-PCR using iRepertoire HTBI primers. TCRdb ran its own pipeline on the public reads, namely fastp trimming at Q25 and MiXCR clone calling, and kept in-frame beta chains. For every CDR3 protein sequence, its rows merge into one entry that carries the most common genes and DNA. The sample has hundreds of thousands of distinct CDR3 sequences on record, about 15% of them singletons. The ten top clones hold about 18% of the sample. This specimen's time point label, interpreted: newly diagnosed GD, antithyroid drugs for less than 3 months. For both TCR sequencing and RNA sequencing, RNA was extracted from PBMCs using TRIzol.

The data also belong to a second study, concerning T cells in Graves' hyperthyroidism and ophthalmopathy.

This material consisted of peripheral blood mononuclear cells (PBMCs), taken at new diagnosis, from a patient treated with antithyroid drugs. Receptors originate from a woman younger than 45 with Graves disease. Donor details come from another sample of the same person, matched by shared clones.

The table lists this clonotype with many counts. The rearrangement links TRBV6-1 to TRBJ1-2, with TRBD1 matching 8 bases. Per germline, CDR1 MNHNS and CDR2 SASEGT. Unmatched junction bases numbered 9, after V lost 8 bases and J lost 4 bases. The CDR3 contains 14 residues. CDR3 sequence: CASSDRGFSYGYTF. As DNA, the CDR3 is TGTGCCAGCTCCGACAGGGGCTTCAGCTATGGCTACACCTTC.

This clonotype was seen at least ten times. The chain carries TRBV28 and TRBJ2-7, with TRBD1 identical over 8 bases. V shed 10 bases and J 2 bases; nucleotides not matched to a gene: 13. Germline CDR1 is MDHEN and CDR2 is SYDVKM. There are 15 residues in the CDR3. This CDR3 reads CAIQPRTGPTYEQYF. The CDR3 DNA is TGTGCCATCCAACCCCGGACAGGGCCCACCTACGAGCAGTACTTC. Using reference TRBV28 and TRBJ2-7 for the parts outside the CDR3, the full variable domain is DVKVTQSSRYLVKRTGEKVFLECVQDMDHENMFWYRQDPGLGLRLIYFSYDVKMKEKGDIPEGYSVSREKKERFSLILESASTNQTSMYLCAIQPRTGPTYEQYFGPGTRLTVT.

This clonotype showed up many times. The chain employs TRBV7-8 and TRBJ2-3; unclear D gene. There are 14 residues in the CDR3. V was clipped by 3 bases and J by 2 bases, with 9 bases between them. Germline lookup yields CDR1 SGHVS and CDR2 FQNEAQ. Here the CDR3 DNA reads TGTGCCAGCAGCTTCGACGGAACCACAGATACGCAGTATTTT. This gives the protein CASSFDGTTDTQYF.

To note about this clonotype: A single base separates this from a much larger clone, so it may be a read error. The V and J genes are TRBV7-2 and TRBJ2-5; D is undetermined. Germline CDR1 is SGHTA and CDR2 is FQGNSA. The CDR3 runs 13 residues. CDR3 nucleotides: TGTGCCAGCAGCTTAGGGGTTTATGAGACCAAGTACTTC. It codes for CASSLGVYETKYF.

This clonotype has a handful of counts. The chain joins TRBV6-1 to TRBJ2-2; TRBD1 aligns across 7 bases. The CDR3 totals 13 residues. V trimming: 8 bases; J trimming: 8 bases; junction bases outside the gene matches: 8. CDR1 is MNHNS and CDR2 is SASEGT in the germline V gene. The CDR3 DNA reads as TGTGCCAGCGGCCGGACAGGCACGGGGGAGCTGTTTTTT. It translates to CASGRTGTGELFF.

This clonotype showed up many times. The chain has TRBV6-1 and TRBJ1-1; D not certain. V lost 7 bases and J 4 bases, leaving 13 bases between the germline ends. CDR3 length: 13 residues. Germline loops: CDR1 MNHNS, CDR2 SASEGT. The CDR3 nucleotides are TGTGCCAGCATGGCGGGGTACGTCACTGAAGCTTTCTTT. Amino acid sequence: CASMAGYVTEAFF.

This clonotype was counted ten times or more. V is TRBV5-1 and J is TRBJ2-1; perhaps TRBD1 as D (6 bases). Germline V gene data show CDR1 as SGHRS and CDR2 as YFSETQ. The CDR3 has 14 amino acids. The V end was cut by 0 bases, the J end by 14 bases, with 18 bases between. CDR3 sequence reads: CASSLALGTPSEFF. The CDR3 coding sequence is TGCGCCAGCAGCTTGGCCTTGGGGACACCATCTGAGTTCTTC.

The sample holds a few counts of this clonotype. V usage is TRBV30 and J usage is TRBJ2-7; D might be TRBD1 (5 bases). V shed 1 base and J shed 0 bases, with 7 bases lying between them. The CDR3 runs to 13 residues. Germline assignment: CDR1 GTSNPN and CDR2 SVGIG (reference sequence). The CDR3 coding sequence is TGTGCCTGGAGTGCGGACAACTCCTACGAGCAGTACTTC. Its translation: CAWSADNSYEQYF.

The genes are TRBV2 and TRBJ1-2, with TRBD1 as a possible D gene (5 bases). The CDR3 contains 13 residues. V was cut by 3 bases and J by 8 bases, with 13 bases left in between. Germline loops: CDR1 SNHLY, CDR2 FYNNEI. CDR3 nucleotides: TGTGCCAGCAGTGACCGGGGCCTCAGGGGCTACACCTTC. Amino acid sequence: CASSDRGLRGYTF.

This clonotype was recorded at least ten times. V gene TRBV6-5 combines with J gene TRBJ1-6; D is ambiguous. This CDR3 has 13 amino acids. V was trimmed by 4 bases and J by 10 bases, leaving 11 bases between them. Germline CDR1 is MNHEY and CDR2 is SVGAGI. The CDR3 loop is CASSWVIGSPLHF. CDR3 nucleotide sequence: TGTGCCAGCAGTTGGGTGATTGGGTCACCCCTCCACTTT.

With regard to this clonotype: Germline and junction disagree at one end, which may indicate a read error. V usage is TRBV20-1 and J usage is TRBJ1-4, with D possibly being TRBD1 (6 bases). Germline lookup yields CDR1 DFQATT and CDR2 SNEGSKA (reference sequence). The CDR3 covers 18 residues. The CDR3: CSAPPIEQGGATNEKLLF. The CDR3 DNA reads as TGCAGTGCTCCCCCGATCGAACAGGGAGGTGCAACTAATGAAAAACTGCTTTTT.

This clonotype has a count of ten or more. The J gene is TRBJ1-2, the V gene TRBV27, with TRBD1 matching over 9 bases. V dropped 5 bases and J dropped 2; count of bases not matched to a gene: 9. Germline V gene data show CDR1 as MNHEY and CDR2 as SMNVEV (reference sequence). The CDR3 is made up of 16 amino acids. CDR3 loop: CASSAWTGDSNYGYTF. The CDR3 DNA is TGTGCCAGCAGTGCTTGGACAGGGGATTCGAACTATGGCTACACCTTC.

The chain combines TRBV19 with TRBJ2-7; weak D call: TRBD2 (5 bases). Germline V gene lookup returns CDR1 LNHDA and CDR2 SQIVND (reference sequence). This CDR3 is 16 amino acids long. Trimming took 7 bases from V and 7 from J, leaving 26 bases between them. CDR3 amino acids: CASKGWSGSRLGEQYF. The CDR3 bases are TGTGCCAGTAAAGGATGGTCGGGATCAAGGTTGGGTGAGCAGTACTTC. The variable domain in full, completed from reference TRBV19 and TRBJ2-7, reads DGGITQSPKYLFRKEGQNVTLSCEQNLNHDAMYWYRQDPGQGLRLIYYSQIVNDFQKGDIAEGYSVSREKKESFPLTVTSAQKNPTAFYLCASKGWSGSRLGEQYFGPGTRLTVT.

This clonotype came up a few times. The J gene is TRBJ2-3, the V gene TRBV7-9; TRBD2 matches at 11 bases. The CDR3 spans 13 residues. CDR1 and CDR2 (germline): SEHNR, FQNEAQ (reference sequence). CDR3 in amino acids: CVCSGLAADTQYF. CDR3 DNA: TGTGTCTGCTCGGGACTAGCGGCAGATACGCAGTATTTT.

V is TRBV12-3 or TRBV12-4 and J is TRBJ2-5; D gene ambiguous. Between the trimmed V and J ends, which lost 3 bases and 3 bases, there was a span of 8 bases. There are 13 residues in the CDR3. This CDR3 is CASSFQPEETQYF. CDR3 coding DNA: TGTGCCAGCAGTTTCCAGCCCGAAGAGACCCAGTACTTC.